This is a list of T cell receptor beta chains from one sample in a study of blood T cell repertoires in COVID-19. Sequencing used immunoSEQ multiplex PCR; TCRdb keeps in-frame clones, though not all of them. The sample contains 46,000 or so clones, under 95% of which appear only once. Sequencing used peripheral blood. Receptors were obtained from an older man with active COVID-19. CDR3s include the opening cysteine and the closing phenylalanine or tryptophan. Fields, in order: D gene, J gene, clone size, V gene, CDR3 protein, CDR3 DNA. A D gene is named only where the DNA matches it firmly. Clone size appears in some rows only: once, few, many, or a class for an expanded clone.

TRBD2 TRBJ2-1 - TRBV6-6 CASSYFGPGLADEQFF TGTGCCAGCAGTTACTTCGGACCGGGACTAGCGGATGAGCAGTTCTTC
- TRBJ2-1 - TRBV24-1 CATSDTRTQGGNEQFF TGTGCCACCAGTGATACCCGGACCCAGGGGGGCAATGAGCAGTTCTTC
TRBD2 TRBJ2-1 - TRBV6-2/TRBV6-3 CASSYGGGSYNEQFF TGTGCCAGCAGTTACGGCGGGGGCTCCTACAATGAGCAGTTCTTC
- TRBJ1-2 - TRBV29-1 CSVEIVAGRDGYTF TGCAGCGTTGAAATTGTGGCAGGGAGGGATGGCTACACCTTC
- TRBJ2-6 - TRBV7-9 CASSLTASGANVLTF TGTGCCAGCAGCTTGACTGCCTCTGGGGCCAACGTCCTGACTTTC
- TRBJ2-5 - TRBV28 CASSFGGPGAQYF TGTGCCAGCAGTTTTGGAGGGCCGGGGGCCCAGTACTTC
- TRBJ2-7 - TRBV28 CASSLGGYEQYF TGTGCCAGCAGTTTAGGAGGGTACGAGCAGTACTTC
TRBD1 TRBJ2-7 - TRBV5-1 CASSLQGQGSYEQYF TGCGCCAGCAGCTTGCAGGGACAGGGCTCCTACGAGCAGTACTTC
TRBD1 TRBJ1-1 once TRBV10-1 CASRPWSPGTGRSEAFF TGCGCCAGCAGACCATGGTCCCCCGGGACAGGGCGGTCTGAAGCTTTCTTT
- TRBJ1-2 - TRBV6-2/TRBV6-3 CASSYNARYYGYTF TGTGCCAGCAGTTACAACGCTCGGTACTATGGCTACACCTTC
- TRBJ2-5 - TRBV15 CATSRDGATGWETQYF TGTGCCACCAGCAGAGATGGGGCCACAGGGTGGGAGACCCAGTACTTC
TRBD1 TRBJ1-1 - TRBV20-1 CSASGTGEAFF TGCAGTGCTAGCGGGACAGGTGAAGCTTTCTTT
TRBD1 TRBJ1-1 - TRBV29-1 CSVRDRGVTEAFF TGCAGCGTCCGAGACAGGGGGGTCACTGAAGCTTTCTTT
TRBD2 TRBJ2-7 - TRBV6-2/TRBV6-3 CASSRGLAGVLFGDEQYF TGTGCCAGCAGCCGCGGACTAGCGGGAGTGTTATTCGGGGACGAGCAGTACTTC
- TRBJ2-2 - TRBV6-5 CASSYSRESGELFF TGTGCCAGCAGTTACAGCAGGGAATCCGGGGAGCTGTTTTTT
TRBD2 TRBJ2-1 - TRBV5-1 CASSALAGGSSYNEQFF TGCGCCAGCAGCGCCCTAGCGGGGGGTAGCTCCTACAATGAGCAGTTCTTC
- TRBJ1-1 - TRBV27 CASSSWARVNTEAFF TGTGCCAGCAGTTCCTGGGCCAGAGTGAACACTGAAGCTTTCTTT
- TRBJ1-2 - TRBV7-2 CASSPKTAHFYGYTF TGTGCCAGCAGCCCGAAGACAGCCCATTTCTATGGCTACACCTTC
- TRBJ2-1 few TRBV28 CASSVSYRVGDEQFF TGTGCCAGCAGTGTATCTTACAGGGTTGGCGATGAGCAGTTCTTC
TRBD1 TRBJ2-6 - TRBV7-3 CASSNAGGSGANVLTF TGTGCCAGCAGCAATGCAGGGGGATCCGGGGCCAACGTCCTGACTTTC
- TRBJ2-7 - TRBV18 CASSPPLAGNSYEQYF TGTGCCAGCTCACCACCGCTGGCAGGGAATAGCTACGAGCAGTACTTC
TRBD2 TRBJ2-7 - TRBV5-1 CASSYGGLAGASLSYEQYF TGCGCCAGCAGCTACGGGGGACTAGCGGGAGCCTCACTCTCCTACGAGCAGTACTTC
TRBD1 TRBJ1-2 - TRBV5-1 CASSPGTVYYGYTF TGCGCCAGCAGCCCCGGGACAGTTTACTATGGCTACACCTTC
TRBD1 TRBJ1-1 - TRBV6-5 CASRAPRDRAREAFF TGTGCCAGCAGAGCCCCCCGGGACAGGGCTCGTGAAGCTTTCTTT
- TRBJ2-7 - TRBV27 CASSSSPIGSYEQYF TGTGCCAGCAGCTCGTCACCGATCGGCTCCTACGAGCAGTACTTC
- TRBJ1-6 few TRBV27 CASRSLQGPSPLHF TGTGCCAGCAGAAGCCTTCAGGGGCCTTCACCCCTCCACTTT
TRBD1 TRBJ2-7 - TRBV4-1 CASSPGTGAPYEQYF TGCGCCAGCAGCCCGGGGACAGGGGCCCCCTACGAGCAGTACTTC
- TRBJ2-5 - TRBV14 CASSHQVGGETQYF TGTGCCAGCAGCCACCAAGTAGGGGGAGAGACCCAGTACTTC
- TRBJ1-4 - TRBV4-3 CASSQNREKLFF TGCGCCAGCAGCCAAAACAGGGAAAAACTGTTTTTT
TRBD2 TRBJ2-5 - TRBV7-3 CASSLAGGSQETQYF TGTGCCAGCAGCTTAGCGGGGGGGAGCCAAGAGACCCAGTACTTC
TRBD2 TRBJ2-3 - TRBV27 CASSLLGLEPGGDTQYF TGTGCCAGCAGTTTATTGGGACTAGAGCCGGGTGGGGATACGCAGTATTTT
- TRBJ2-7 - TRBV7-3 CASSRVAGQSYEQYF TGTGCCAGCAGCCGAGTGGCAGGTCAGTCCTACGAGCAGTACTTC
TRBD1 TRBJ1-1 - TRBV23-1 CASSQIRDRYISTEAFF TGCGCCAGCAGTCAAATCCGGGACAGGTATATTAGCACTGAAGCTTTCTTT
TRBD1 TRBJ2-7 - TRBV6-6 CASTDRVNNEQYF TGTGCCAGTACTGACAGGGTTAACAACGAGCAGTACTTC
- TRBJ2-3 - TRBV6-2/TRBV6-3 CASSSGLTRATDTQYF TGTGCCAGCAGTTCCGGACTCACCCGCGCAACAGATACGCAGTATTTT
TRBD2 TRBJ2-7 - TRBV11-2 CASSQRLAGGPVQYF TGTGCCAGCAGCCAAAGACTAGCGGGAGGGCCTGTGCAGTACTTC
TRBD2 TRBJ2-3 - TRBV7-2 CASSGTSGKTDTQYF TGTGCCAGCTCGGGGACTAGCGGAAAGACAGATACGCAGTATTTT
- TRBJ2-7 once TRBV5-6 CASSLLTGVYEQYF TGTGCCAGCAGCTTGCTAACGGGAGTCTACGAGCAGTACTTC
TRBD1 TRBJ1-6 - TRBV18 CASSSDREGSPLHF TGTGCCAGCTCATCGGACAGGGAAGGCTCACCCCTCCACTTT
- TRBJ2-5 - TRBV12-3/TRBV12-4 CASSLDRRETQYF TGTGCCAGCAGTCTCGACAGGAGAGAGACCCAGTACTTC
TRBD1 TRBJ2-5 - TRBV6-4 CASSPGTGYQETQYF TGTGCCAGCAGTCCCGGGACAGGGTACCAAGAGACCCAGTACTTC
TRBD1 TRBJ2-3 - TRBV6-2/TRBV6-3 CASSYSLQGNTQYF TGTGCCAGCAGTTACTCACTACAGGGGAATACGCAGTATTTT
TRBD2 TRBJ2-3 - TRBV15 CATSRDLVSGRAGDTQYF TGTGCCACCAGCAGAGATCTTGTGAGCGGGAGGGCCGGAGATACGCAGTATTTT
TRBD1 TRBJ2-7 - TRBV7-2 CASSLRQGAYEQYF TGTGCCAGCAGCTTAAGACAGGGGGCTTACGAGCAGTACTTC
- TRBJ1-6 - TRBV27 CASRAGQTEASPLHF TGTGCCAGCAGGGCCGGACAGACGGAAGCGTCACCCCTCCACTTT